These T cell receptor beta chains were read from a single sample in a study of long-term antiretroviral therapy in people with HIV. Sequenced by immunoSEQ multiplex PCR; TCRdb stores in-frame clones only, minus some. The sample carries under 50,000 clones, approximately 94% recorded once. The sample was unsorted PBMCs, taken 9 to 9.5 years after starting antiretroviral therapy. These TCRs come from a man aged 30-40 years with HIV. Both conserved end residues are part of each CDR3. The order of the fields is J gene, V gene, clone size, D gene, CDR3 length, CDR3 protein, CDR3 DNA. The D gene is left open where the match is weak. Clone sizes are given selectively: once, few, many, or a class where the clone is expanded.

J: TRBJ2-2; V: TRBV18; size: NA; D: TRBD1; length: 15; CDR3: CASSPTGGAPGELFF; DNA: TGTGCCAGCTCACCAACAGGGGGCGCCCCCGGGGAGCTGTTTTTT
J: TRBJ2-5; V: TRBV7-7; size: NA; D: TRBD1; length: 13; CDR3: CASSLAGGETQYF; DNA: TGTGCTAGCAGCTTAGCAGGGGGAGAGACCCAGTACTTC
J: TRBJ1-4; V: TRBV5-6; size: NA; D: NA; length: 14; CDR3: CASSLGLFGEKLFF; DNA: TGTGCCAGCAGCTTGGGACTTTTTGGCGAAAAACTGTTTTTT
J: TRBJ2-1; V: TRBV11-2; size: NA; D: NA; length: 12; CDR3: CASSREGGGEFF; DNA: TGTGCCAGCAGCCGCGAAGGGGGGGGTGAGTTCTTC
J: TRBJ2-7; V: TRBV20-1; size: NA; D: NA; length: 11; CDR3: CSASPTVKQYF; DNA: TGCAGTGCCAGCCCCACCGTTAAGCAGTACTTC
J: TRBJ2-7; V: TRBV6-1; size: NA; D: NA; length: 13; CDR3: CASLEEPGNEQYF; DNA: TGTGCCAGCTTAGAAGAGCCTGGAAACGAGCAGTACTTC
J: TRBJ2-7; V: TRBV21-1; size: NA; D: NA; length: 17; CDR3: CASSKAQWGRPTYEQYF; DNA: TGTGCCAGCAGCAAAGCCCAATGGGGGCGCCCTACCTACGAGCAGTACTTC
J: TRBJ1-1; V: TRBV4-1; size: NA; D: NA; length: 15; CDR3: CASISRPGGRTEAFF; DNA: TGCGCCAGCATCTCCAGGCCCGGGGGCAGGACTGAAGCTTTCTTT
J: TRBJ2-5; V: TRBV7-8; size: NA; D: NA; length: 14; CDR3: CASSFQSLLETQYF; DNA: TGTGCCAGCAGCTTTCAGAGCTTGTTGGAGACCCAGTACTTC
J: TRBJ2-7; V: TRBV20-1; size: NA; D: NA; length: 9; CDR3: CSASAEQYF; DNA: TGCAGTGCTAGTGCCGAGCAGTACTTC
J: TRBJ2-5; V: TRBV5-5; size: NA; D: NA; length: 15; CDR3: CASSPIRQVRETQYF; DNA: TGTGCCAGCAGCCCCATTCGACAGGTTCGAGAGACCCAGTACTTC
J: TRBJ1-1; V: TRBV4-1; size: NA; D: NA; length: 16; CDR3: CASSQDLGSSPTEAFF; DNA: TGCGCCAGCAGCCAAGATTTGGGGTCCTCCCCAACTGAAGCTTTCTTT
J: TRBJ2-5; V: TRBV5-1; size: NA; D: NA; length: 15; CDR3: CASSFNPGLEETQYF; DNA: TGCGCCAGCAGCTTTAACCCGGGGTTGGAAGAGACCCAGTACTTC
J: TRBJ2-7; V: TRBV7-9; size: NA; D: NA; length: 19; CDR3: CASSSTDQRSPTDYYEQYF; DNA: TGTGCCAGCAGCTCGACCGACCAGCGCTCTCCCACCGATTACTACGAGCAGTACTTC
J: TRBJ1-2; V: TRBV6-5; size: few; D: TRBD1; length: 13; CDR3: CASSDRGADGYTF; DNA: TGTGCCAGCAGCGACAGGGGGGCCGATGGCTACACCTTC
J: TRBJ1-1; V: TRBV11-2; size: NA; D: NA; length: 12; CDR3: CASSLRVSEAFF; DNA: TGTGCCAGCAGCTTGAGAGTTTCGGAAGCTTTCTTT
J: TRBJ1-6; V: TRBV5-1; size: NA; D: NA; length: 13; CDR3: CASSLRQSSPLHF; DNA: TGCGCCAGCAGCTTGAGGCAAAGTTCACCCCTCCACTTT
J: TRBJ2-5; V: TRBV9; size: NA; D: NA; length: 15; CDR3: CASSVGWGRQETQYF; DNA: TGTGCCAGCAGCGTAGGGTGGGGGCGGCAAGAGACCCAGTACTTC
J: TRBJ2-5; V: TRBV5-6; size: NA; D: NA; length: 16; CDR3: CASSLDGEGRDETQYF; DNA: TGTGCCAGCAGCTTGGACGGCGAGGGCAGGGATGAGACCCAGTACTTC
J: TRBJ1-1; V: TRBV6-6; size: NA; D: NA; length: 11; CDR3: CASSYLTEAFF; DNA: TGTGCCAGCAGTTACTTAACTGAAGCTTTCTTT
J: TRBJ1-2; V: TRBV5-4; size: NA; D: TRBD1; length: 15; CDR3: CASSFLGQANYGYTF; DNA: TGTGCCAGCAGCTTCCTCGGACAGGCTAACTATGGCTACACCTTC
J: TRBJ2-3; V: TRBV7-9; size: few; D: NA; length: 12; CDR3: CASSLDADTQYF; DNA: TGTGCCAGCAGCTTGGACGCGGATACGCAGTATTTT
J: TRBJ1-2; V: TRBV18; size: NA; D: TRBD1; length: 15; CDR3: CASSGQGATSHGYTF; DNA: TGTGCCAGCTCCGGACAGGGGGCAACTAGCCATGGCTACACCTTC
J: TRBJ1-2; V: TRBV6-1; size: NA; D: TRBD1; length: 18; CDR3: CASSGIRDRGLLNYGYTF; DNA: TGTGCCAGCAGTGGAATCCGGGACAGGGGGCTCCTTAACTATGGCTACACCTTC
J: TRBJ1-1; V: TRBV25-1; size: NA; D: NA; length: 13; CDR3: CASSEWELTEAFF; DNA: TGTGCCAGCAGTGAATGGGAGCTCACTGAAGCTTTCTTT
J: TRBJ2-3; V: TRBV9; size: NA; D: NA; length: 13; CDR3: CASSPPDTDTQYF; DNA: TGTGCCAGCAGCCCACCTGACACAGATACGCAGTATTTT
J: TRBJ2-7; V: TRBV7-3; size: NA; D: TRBD2; length: 14; CDR3: CASSIAGGSYEQYF; DNA: TGTGCCAGCAGTATAGCGGGGGGATCCTACGAGCAGTACTTC
J: TRBJ2-5; V: TRBV27; size: NA; D: NA; length: 13; CDR3: CASTSRDRLTQYF; DNA: TGTGCCAGCACTTCCCGGGATAGATTGACCCAGTACTTC
J: TRBJ1-1; V: TRBV7-2; size: NA; D: NA; length: 14; CDR3: CASSQLSSRAEAFF; DNA: TGTGCCAGCAGCCAATTATCGTCGCGCGCCGAAGCTTTCTTT
J: TRBJ2-5; V: TRBV5-1; size: NA; D: TRBD1; length: 15; CDR3: CASSKRTGGEETQYF; DNA: TGCGCCAGCAGCAAACGGACAGGGGGCGAAGAGACCCAGTACTTC
J: TRBJ1-2; V: TRBV7-9; size: NA; D: TRBD1; length: 14; CDR3: CASSPTTGDYGYTF; DNA: TGTGCCAGCAGCCCTACGACAGGGGACTATGGCTACACCTTC
J: TRBJ1-6; V: TRBV2; size: NA; D: NA; length: 13; CDR3: CASLSRVNSPLHF; DNA: TGTGCCAGCCTTAGCAGGGTTAATTCACCCCTCCACTTT
J: TRBJ2-3; V: TRBV7-3; size: NA; D: TRBD2; length: 18; CDR3: CASSLLATSGGGTDTQYF; DNA: TGTGCCAGCAGCTTATTGGCAACTAGCGGGGGTGGCACAGATACGCAGTATTTT
J: TRBJ2-2; V: TRBV6-4; size: NA; D: NA; length: 16; CDR3: CASSDSWTSHTGELFF; DNA: TGTGCCAGCAGTGACTCCTGGACTTCCCACACCGGGGAGCTGTTTTTT
J: TRBJ2-1; V: TRBV5-1; size: NA; D: NA; length: 11; CDR3: CASRGGVEQFF; DNA: TGCGCCAGCAGGGGTGGGGTTGAGCAGTTCTTC
J: TRBJ1-1; V: TRBV7-3; size: once; D: NA; length: 12; CDR3: CGERAWRTEAFF; DNA: TGCGGAGAGAGGGCTTGGAGGACTGAAGCTTTCTTT
J: TRBJ1-5; V: TRBV19; size: few; D: NA; length: 15; CDR3: CASSIEGGSNQPQHF; DNA: TGTGCCAGTAGTATAGAGGGAGGCAGCAATCAGCCCCAGCATTTT
J: TRBJ2-2; V: TRBV5-6; size: NA; D: NA; length: 14; CDR3: CASSLVQNTGELFF; DNA: TGTGCCAGCAGCTTGGTACAGAACACCGGGGAGCTGTTTTTT
J: TRBJ2-2; V: TRBV19; size: once; D: NA; length: 13; CDR3: CASRGVGTGELFF; DNA: TGTGCCAGTAGGGGGGTCGGCACCGGGGAGCTGTTTTTT
J: TRBJ1-1; V: TRBV6-1; size: NA; D: TRBD1; length: 14; CDR3: CASRYGQGGTEAFF; DNA: TGTGCCAGCAGATACGGACAGGGGGGGACTGAAGCTTTCTTT
J: TRBJ2-6; V: TRBV6-1; size: NA; D: NA; length: 15; CDR3: CASSVEGAGANVLTF; DNA: TGTGCCAGCAGTGTAGAGGGGGCTGGGGCCAACGTCCTGACTTTC
J: TRBJ2-3; V: TRBV9; size: NA; D: NA; length: 15; CDR3: CASSVLEGFTDTQYF; DNA: TGTGCCAGCAGCGTCCTTGAGGGGTTCACAGATACGCAGTATTTT
J: TRBJ2-5; V: TRBV5-1; size: NA; D: TRBD2; length: 16; CDR3: CASSSGLAGGQETQYF; DNA: TGCGCCAGCAGCTCAGGACTAGCGGGGGGGCAAGAGACCCAGTACTTC
J: TRBJ1-2; V: TRBV2; size: NA; D: TRBD1; length: 14; CDR3: CASLGTGVPYGYTF; DNA: TGTGCCAGCTTGGGGACAGGAGTCCCGTATGGCTACACCTTC
J: TRBJ1-2; V: TRBV6-5; size: NA; D: NA; length: 15; CDR3: CASSPAFSVLRGYTF; DNA: TGTGCCAGCAGTCCTGCCTTCTCGGTTCTTCGTGGCTACACCTTC
J: TRBJ1-6; V: TRBV9; size: NA; D: TRBD1; length: 14; CDR3: CASSVEGQWSPLHF; DNA: TGTGCCAGCAGCGTAGAGGGACAGTGGTCACCCCTCCACTTT
J: TRBJ1-1; V: TRBV25-1; size: NA; D: NA; length: 14; CDR3: CASSEVGHNTEAFF; DNA: TGTGCCAGCAGTGAAGTCGGGCACAACACTGAAGCTTTCTTT
J: TRBJ1-5; V: TRBV28; size: NA; D: TRBD1; length: 16; CDR3: CASSQGTGGENQPQHF; DNA: TGTGCCAGCAGTCAAGGGACAGGGGGCGAAAATCAGCCCCAGCATTTT